Listed below are T cell receptor beta chains from one sample, sequenced in a study of neurological immune-mediated disorders. One entry per CDR3 protein results from TCRdb running MiXCR on the 5' RACE reads. The sample consists of tens of thousands of distinct CDR3 sequences, roughly 3.2% of them appearing once. The sample consisted of PBMCs. The receptor set was obtained from a woman aged 45-65 years with multiple sclerosis. CDR3s include the opening cysteine and the closing phenylalanine or tryptophan. The D gene is left open where the match is weak. Part of the rows lack a size; the others show once, few, many or a class for expanded clones.

.	TRBV18	TRBJ2-5	many	TGTGCCAGCTCACCAACAGGAGGAAGAGAGACCCAGTACTTC	CASSPTGGRETQYF
.	TRBV10-3	TRBJ1-5	many	TGTGCCATCAGTGAGTCAGCCGGGAGCAATCAGCCCCAGCATTTT	CAISESAGSNQPQHF
.	TRBV20-1	TRBJ1-1	many	TGCAGTGTTCGTGGGGTCGGGGCTGAAGCTTTCTTT	CSVRGVGAEAFF
.	TRBV10-3	TRBJ2-5	many	TGTGCCATCAGCGAAGGGGGATGGCAAGAGACCCAGTACTTC	CAISEGGWQETQYF
.	TRBV12-3/TRBV12-4	TRBJ2-5	many	TGTGCCAGCAGTTTTCCTGAAGAGACCCAGTACTTC	CASSFPEETQYF
.	TRBV3-1	TRBJ1-5	.	TGTGCCAGCAGCCAATGGACAGATCAGCCCAAGGATTTT	CASSQWTDQPKDF
.	TRBV5-1	TRBJ1-2	many	TGCGCCAGCAGCTTGACACCGAATGGCTACACCTTC	CASSLTPNGYTF
.	TRBV5-5	TRBJ2-5	many	TGTGCCAGCAGCTTGGCACAGATCCAAGAGACCCAGTACTTC	CASSLAQIQETQYF
TRBD2	TRBV9	TRBJ2-7	many	TGTGCCAGCAGCTTTAGCGGGGGGGCCAGAGGTGAGCAGTACTTC	CASSFSGGARGEQYF
.	TRBV7-2	TRBJ2-7	many	TGTGCCAGCAGCTTAGATCTGAACAGGGGAGGGTTTCGGCAGTACTTC	CASSLDLNRGGFRQYF
TRBD2	TRBV11-2	TRBJ2-7	many	TGTGCCAGCAGCCCACGGGACTACTCCTACGAGCAGTACTTC	CASSPRDYSYEQYF
TRBD1	TRBV12-3/TRBV12-4	TRBJ1-1	many	TGTGCCAGCAGTTTAACCGAGGCAGGGGGAGCTTTCTTT	CASSLTEAGGAFF
.	TRBV20-1	TRBJ2-7	many	TGCAGTGCTTTTCGGGGTGATCGCTACGAGCAGTACTTC	CSAFRGDRYEQYF
.	TRBV5-1	TRBJ2-5	many	TGCGCCAGCAGCTTGACGGGGGGCGTCGGAGAGACCCAGTACTTC	CASSLTGGVGETQYF
.	TRBV7-9	TRBJ2-2	many	TGTGCCAGCAGCCCCACTTTCGGGGAGCTGTTTTTT	CASSPTFGELFF
TRBD1	TRBV20-1	TRBJ2-5	many	TGCAGTGCTAGTGGGGACAGGACCTTAAAAGAGACCCAGTACTTC	CSASGDRTLKETQYF
.	TRBV5-8	TRBJ2-1	many	TGTGCCAGCAGCTTTCAGGGGCGGGATGAGCAGTTCTTC	CASSFQGRDEQFF
.	TRBV7-3	TRBJ2-3	many	TGTGCCAGCAGCTCCCCGTTGGGCGGGCGAGATTACACAGATACGCAGTATTTT	CASSSPLGGRDYTDTQYF
TRBD1	TRBV5-1	TRBJ2-7	few	TGCGCCAGCAGCTCGCGCCCGATCCGGGACAGAACCTACGAGCAGTACTTC	CASSSRPIRDRTYEQYF
.	TRBV2	TRBJ1-5	few	TGTGCCAGCAGTGGAGAGGGCGGCTGGGGTCAGCCCCAGCATTTT	CASSGEGGWGQPQHF
TRBD1	TRBV20-1	TRBJ2-1	many	TGCAGTGTTCGGAGACAGGGGGCGACCAATGAGCAGTTCTTC	CSVRRQGATNEQFF
TRBD1	TRBV7-9	TRBJ1-4	many	TGTGCCAGCAGCCTAAGGCACAGGGGGCGAGAAAAACTGTTTTTT	CASSLRHRGREKLFF
.	TRBV20-1	TRBJ1-1	many	TGCAGTGCTTCCTTTCAAGCGAACACTGAAGCTTTCTTT	CSASFQANTEAFF
.	TRBV20-1	TRBJ1-1	many	TGCAGTGCCTGGGGGGCTTGGACTGAAGCTTTCTTT	CSAWGAWTEAFF
.	TRBV6-5	TRBJ2-2	few	TGTGCCAGCAGACCCCAAGGCTACAACACCGGGGAGCTGTTTTTT	CASRPQGYNTGELFF
.	TRBV5-1	TRBJ1-5	many	TGCGCCAGCAGCTTGGCCGGGACAAAAAATCAGCCCCAGCATTTT	CASSLAGTKNQPQHF
TRBD2	TRBV11-3	TRBJ2-2	many	TGTGCCAGCAGCCGTCTCGGGGGGAAGGCCGGGGAGCTGTTTTTT	CASSRLGGKAGELFF
.	TRBV5-5	TRBJ2-5	many	TGTGCCAGCAGCGCCGTGGGGTCGGGAGAGACCCAGTACTTC	CASSAVGSGETQYF
TRBD1	TRBV7-2	TRBJ1-2	many	TGTGCCAGCAGCTCCCATGACAGGGTCAACTATGGCTACACCTTC	CASSSHDRVNYGYTF
.	TRBV9	TRBJ2-2	many	TGTGCCAGCAGCGTGCTTGTGAACAGAAACACCGGGGAGCTGTTTTTT	CASSVLVNRNTGELFF
TRBD1	TRBV7-6	TRBJ1-1	.	TGTGCCAGCAGCCCCGAACCCCCGGGACAGGGACGTGGGAACACTGAAGCTTTCTTT	CASSPEPPGQGRGNTEAFF
.	TRBV28	TRBJ2-1	.	TGTGCCAGCAGTTTATTCAAGGGCTACAATGAGCAGTTCTTC	CASSLFKGYNEQFF
.	TRBV7-2	TRBJ2-7	many	TGTGCCAGCAGGCGGGACGTCTCCTACGAGCAGTACTTC	CASRRDVSYEQYF
.	TRBV5-1	TRBJ1-1	many	TGCGCCAGCAGCGTCGGACAGTCTCGCTTCTTTTTTGACACTGAAGCTTTCTTT	CASSVGQSRFFFDTEAFF
.	TRBV6-2/TRBV6-3	TRBJ2-2	few	TGTGCCAGCAGTTACCTACGGACACTTAACACCGGGGAGCTGTTTTTT	CASSYLRTLNTGELFF
.	TRBV5-5	TRBJ1-1	many	TGTGCCAGCAGCCGGGTCTTTGACACTGAAGCTTTCTTT	CASSRVFDTEAFF
.	TRBV12-3/TRBV12-4	TRBJ1-1	many	TGTGCCAGCAGTTTCAAGCTAATGAACACTGAAGCTTTCTTT	CASSFKLMNTEAFF
.	TRBV20-1	TRBJ2-7	many	TGCAGTGCTTACGATCAAGGGGAGCAGTACTTC	CSAYDQGEQYF
.	TRBV7-6	TRBJ1-5	many	TGTGCCAGCAGCCAGTACCTCGGACAGTCCAATCAGCCCCAGCATTTT	CASSQYLGQSNQPQHF
TRBD2	TRBV20-1	TRBJ2-4	many	TGCAGTGCTAGCGATAGCGGGGGGATAAACATTCAGTACTTC	CSASDSGGINIQYF